This T cell receptor (beta chain) is drawn from a study of T cells expressing NK-cell markers. Study in general: The study drew TCR beta repertoires from sorted CD3+CD56+NKG2C+, CD3+CD56+NKG2C- and CD3+CD56-NKG2C+ T cells.

TCRdb re-called the 5' RACE reads and catalogs CDR3 proteins one per entry, DNA excluded. This sample contains about 380,000 distinct CDR3 sequences. CDR1 is MNHEY and CDR2 is SVGEGT in the germline V gene. The CDR3 loop spans 14 amino acids. The specimen was blood T cells: a sorted CD56 or NKG2C T cell subset, CD4+ or CD8+ T cells, or bulk PBMC T cells (not recorded which). This TCR was recovered from a man between 18 and 69 years old in good health. This rearrangement joins TRBV6-2 or TRBV6-3 to TRBJ1-2; TCRdb names TRBD1, which stays unverified in the absence of DNA. Here the CDR3 reads CASSYRTGDGGYTF.